Only one count was recorded for the clone carrying this T cell receptor (beta chain). Its cognate antigen is unknown. Profiling relied on immunoSEQ multiplex PCR, and the TCRdb table lists in-frame clones only, not all of them. The sample consists of 71,000 or so clones, less than 95% of them appearing once. This specimen belongs to a study of cytomegalovirus exposure and HLA in healthy donors. CDR3 length equals 11 residues. V was shortened by 5 bases and J by 14 bases, with 13 bases between the two germline ends. Germline lookup yields CDR1 MDHEN and CDR2 SYDVKM. Broader study findings: Researchers catalogued 160 or so TCR beta chains as cytomegalovirus-associated. In vitro data verified a few CMV-associated chains as specific for CMV antigens.

This sequence originates from a woman aged 18-29 years in good health and CMV-seropositive. Sequencing was performed on PBMCs. The rearrangement links TRBV28 to TRBJ2-1; perhaps TRBD1 as D (6 bases). The CDR3 reads CASSPRGVKFF. The CDR3 DNA follows: TGTGCCAGCAGTCCCAGGGGAGTCAAGTTCTTC.